A single T cell receptor (beta chain) is shown here with its context. This sample was taken from a study of blood T cell repertoires in COVID-19. Study details: PBMCs, B-cell-depleted T cells, or T cells provided the cDNA or gDNA that made up the material.

The trim removed 0 bases at V and 4 bases at J, leaving 6 bases unmatched. Germline V CDR1 and CDR2: LGHNA, YSLEER. This CDR3 has 15 residues. Sequencing used immunoSEQ multiplex PCR; TCRdb keeps in-frame clones, though not all of them. The data contain about 67,000 clones, around 86% of them seen just once; the ten biggest clones take up around 5%. The sequenced sample consisted of peripheral blood. This TCR was recovered from a man aged 50-60 years with active COVID-19. The chain has TRBV4-3 and TRBJ2-7; 7 bases agree with TRBD1. CDR3: CASSQDRGRGYEQYF. In nucleotides, the CDR3 is TGCGCCAGCAGCCAAGATAGGGGGCGCGGTTACGAGCAGTACTTC.